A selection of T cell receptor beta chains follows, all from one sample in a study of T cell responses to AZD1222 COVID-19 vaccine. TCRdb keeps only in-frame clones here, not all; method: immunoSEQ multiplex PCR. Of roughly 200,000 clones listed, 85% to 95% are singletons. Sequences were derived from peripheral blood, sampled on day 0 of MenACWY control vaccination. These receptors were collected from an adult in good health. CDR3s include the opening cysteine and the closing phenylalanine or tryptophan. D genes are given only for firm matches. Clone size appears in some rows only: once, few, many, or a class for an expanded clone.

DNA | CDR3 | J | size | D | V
TGTGCCAGCAGCTTAGGTGGGGGGCCCTTTCGGGTGCAGTATTTT | CASSLGGGPFRVQYF | TRBJ2-3 | NA | NA | TRBV11-3
TGTGCCAGCAGTCCAGGACGGTTCAATCAGCCCCAGCATTTT | CASSPGRFNQPQHF | TRBJ1-5 | NA | NA | TRBV28
TGTGCTAGTGGGAGGGGGCCGGGAAACACCATATATTTT | CASGRGPGNTIYF | TRBJ1-3 | NA | TRBD1 | TRBV12-5
TGTGCCAGCAGTTTTCAGGGACGGGTGAACACTGAAGCTTTCTTT | CASSFQGRVNTEAFF | TRBJ1-1 | once | NA | TRBV28
TGTGCCAGCAGCTTAGTACCCCCTGACCACGAGGGGATCAATGAGCAGTTCTTC | CASSLVPPDHEGINEQFF | TRBJ2-1 | NA | NA | TRBV11-2
TGTGCCAGTAGTACACCATCCGACTATGGCTACACCTTC | CASSTPSDYGYTF | TRBJ1-2 | once | NA | TRBV19
TGTGCCAGCTCGGGATGGGGGGGTATCACAGATACGCAGTATTTT | CASSGWGGITDTQYF | TRBJ2-3 | NA | TRBD2 | TRBV6-5
TGTGCCTGGAGCGGGGACTCTGAGAACACTGAAGCTTTCTTT | CAWSGDSENTEAFF | TRBJ1-1 | NA | NA | TRBV30
TGTGCCAGCAGCTCACTGGGACAGGGCCACAATGAGCAGTTCTTC | CASSSLGQGHNEQFF | TRBJ2-1 | NA | TRBD1 | TRBV7-2
TGTGCCAGCAGCTCCCGCCGGTACAATGAGCAGTTCTTC | CASSSRRYNEQFF | TRBJ2-1 | NA | NA | TRBV11-2
TGTGCCAGCAGCCGGGACAGGTCAAGCACAGATACGCAGTATTTT | CASSRDRSSTDTQYF | TRBJ2-3 | once | TRBD1 | TRBV7-2
TGTGCCAGCAGCCACCGGGACAGGGGGACAGAAGAGCAGTTCTTC | CASSHRDRGTEEQFF | TRBJ2-1 | NA | TRBD1 | TRBV3-1/TRBV3-2
TGTGCCAGCAGTTTAGACAGGCCCGGAGGCTACACCTTC | CASSLDRPGGYTF | TRBJ1-2 | NA | NA | TRBV28
TGTGCCAGCTCACCACTTAAGAACCCTAGCACAGATACGCAGTATTTT | CASSPLKNPSTDTQYF | TRBJ2-3 | NA | NA | TRBV18
TGTGCCAGTACCTCGACGCTCGGGACCCAGTACTTC | CASTSTLGTQYF | TRBJ2-5 | NA | NA | TRBV12-3/TRBV12-4
TGTGCCAGCAGTTCCGGGACAGGGACTCAGCCCCAGCATTTT | CASSSGTGTQPQHF | TRBJ1-5 | NA | TRBD1 | TRBV2
TGTGCCAGCGGTGCAGATAGCAATCAGCCCCAGCATTTT | CASGADSNQPQHF | TRBJ1-5 | NA | NA | TRBV2
TGTGCCAGCAGTTTCGGGGAGGTGGGGGGCTACACCTTC | CASSFGEVGGYTF | TRBJ1-2 | NA | NA | TRBV12-3/TRBV12-4
TGTGCCAGCAGCCTTAAAGGGGACAGGGGTAAGCGAGCTTTCTTT | CASSLKGDRGKRAFF | TRBJ1-1 | NA | TRBD1 | TRBV3-1/TRBV3-2
TGTGCCAGTAGGGGACAGGGGGAGAAAGGCTACACCTTC | CASRGQGEKGYTF | TRBJ1-2 | NA | TRBD1 | TRBV19
TGCAGTGCTAGAGATTTTTTGATGCAGTATTTT | CSARDFLMQYF | TRBJ2-3 | NA | NA | TRBV20-1
TGTGCCAGCAGGCAAACAGGGAGTATCACTGAAGCTTTCTTT | CASRQTGSITEAFF | TRBJ1-1 | NA | NA | TRBV28
TGCGCCAGCAGTAGAAGAGACAAGATCTACGAGCAGTACTTC | CASSRRDKIYEQYF | TRBJ2-7 | NA | NA | TRBV5-1
TGTGCCAGCAGCCGGCGGACAGCAGCGAATTCACCCCTCCACTTT | CASSRRTAANSPLHF | TRBJ1-6 | NA | NA | TRBV5-6
TGTGCCAGCAGCCCAACAGGGTTTCCAGAAGCTTTCTTT | CASSPTGFPEAFF | TRBJ1-1 | NA | NA | TRBV3-1/TRBV3-2
TGCGCCAGCAGCCAAGGATGGGACAGGGGCTACAATGAGCAGTTCTTC | CASSQGWDRGYNEQFF | TRBJ2-1 | once | TRBD1 | TRBV4-1
TGCGCCAGCAGCTCGCGTCCGTCCGGGACGGTGTACAATGAGCAGTTCTTC | CASSSRPSGTVYNEQFF | TRBJ2-1 | NA | NA | TRBV5-1
TGTGCCAGCAGCTTGAATAAAGGGCCCTACGAGCAGTACTTC | CASSLNKGPYEQYF | TRBJ2-7 | NA | NA | TRBV5-4
TGCGCCAGCAGCTTGGAACGGGGGGACTATGGCTACACCTTC | CASSLERGDYGYTF | TRBJ1-2 | NA | NA | TRBV5-1
TGTGCCAGCAGCCCTGGGGGGGGACAGGGGGCCATTAACTATGGCTACACCTTC | CASSPGGGQGAINYGYTF | TRBJ1-2 | NA | TRBD1 | TRBV5-4
TGTGCCAGCAGCTTAGATCATGGTGAGACGAGTTTTTTT | CASSLDHGETSFF | TRBJ1-4 | NA | NA | TRBV7-2
TGTGCCAGCAATCGGGACATCGAGCAGTTCTTC | CASNRDIEQFF | TRBJ2-1 | NA | NA | TRBV28
TGCAGCGTTGCGGGATCTGGAAACACCATATATTTT | CSVAGSGNTIYF | TRBJ1-3 | NA | NA | TRBV29-1
TGCGCCAGCAGCCAAGGGTTCGGGGGGAGCAATCAGCCCCAGCATTTT | CASSQGFGGSNQPQHF | TRBJ1-5 | NA | NA | TRBV4-1
TGTGCCAGCAGGGGGCCAAACTACTCTGGAAACACCATATATTTT | CASRGPNYSGNTIYF | TRBJ1-3 | NA | NA | TRBV6-5
TGTGCCAGCAGCATCGCCAGAGTAAATTCACCCCTCCACTTT | CASSIARVNSPLHF | TRBJ1-6 | NA | NA | TRBV28
TGCGCCAGCAGCCTCCGGGACAGTAATGAAAAACTGTTTTTT | CASSLRDSNEKLFF | TRBJ1-4 | once | TRBD1 | TRBV5-1
TGCGCCAGCAGCTTCGACACCGGGGAGCTGTTTTTT | CASSFDTGELFF | TRBJ2-2 | NA | NA | TRBV5-1
TGCGCCAGCAGCCAAGATTATGCATCCATGAACACTGAAGCTTTCTTT | CASSQDYASMNTEAFF | TRBJ1-1 | few | NA | TRBV4-3
TGTGCCAGCGCCCGGGACAGCTCCTACGAGCAGTACTTC | CASARDSSYEQYF | TRBJ2-7 | NA | TRBD1 | TRBV2
TGTGCCAGCAGCCCAACTGCAGACCTACTACGGGGGGCCACCTACAATGAGCAGTTCTTC | CASSPTADLLRGATYNEQFF | TRBJ2-1 | NA | NA | TRBV6-6
TGTGCCAGCAGTTTCGGACAAGGAAACACCATATATTTT | CASSFGQGNTIYF | TRBJ1-3 | NA | NA | TRBV27
TGTGCCAGCAGTGAAAGGGACGGCATCTATGGCTACACCTTC | CASSERDGIYGYTF | TRBJ1-2 | NA | NA | TRBV6-1
TGTGCCAGCAGCTTGGATCCGACAGCTGGAAACACCATATATTTT | CASSLDPTAGNTIYF | TRBJ1-3 | once | NA | TRBV5-5
TGTGCCAGCAGCGAACGGGTCCGGACTAGCGGCAAGTACAATGAGCAGTTCTTC | CASSERVRTSGKYNEQFF | TRBJ2-1 | once | TRBD2 | TRBV7-8
TGTGCCAGCAGTTATGCAACACCGAACACCGGGGAGCTGTTTTTT | CASSYATPNTGELFF | TRBJ2-2 | NA | NA | TRBV6-5
TGTGCCAGCAGGGGACAGGGTGTTTTGTTAGCTTTCTTT | CASRGQGVLLAFF | TRBJ1-1 | NA | TRBD1 | TRBV4-2
TGTGCCAGCAGCCTTCAGGGTGACACTGAAGCTTTCTTT | CASSLQGDTEAFF | TRBJ1-1 | once | NA | TRBV3-1/TRBV3-2
TGTGCCTGGAGTCCCCGGGGAGTAGTAGGCACTGAAGCTTTCTTT | CAWSPRGVVGTEAFF | TRBJ1-1 | NA | NA | TRBV30
TGTGCCAGCAGCCCAGCCGAGTCCGGAAACACCATATATTTT | CASSPAESGNTIYF | TRBJ1-3 | NA | NA | TRBV7-9
TGTGCCTGGAAAGCTCAGGGGGCAGGCAGCAATCAGCCCCAGCATTTT | CAWKAQGAGSNQPQHF | TRBJ1-5 | NA | TRBD1 | TRBV30
TGTGCCAGCAGCTTGGGGACTAGCGGGGCTTACAATGAGCAGTTCTTC | CASSLGTSGAYNEQFF | TRBJ2-1 | NA | TRBD2 | TRBV5-4
TGTGCCAGCAGCCTCGGCCGCAATCAGCCCCAGCATTTT | CASSLGRNQPQHF | TRBJ1-5 | NA | NA | TRBV5-4
TGTGCCAGTCCAGGGTCCTGGGACAATGAGCAGTTCTTC | CASPGSWDNEQFF | TRBJ2-1 | NA | NA | TRBV6-5